Presented here are 21 T cell receptor beta chains from one specimen sequenced in a study of T cells in Graves' hyperthyroidism and ophthalmopathy. Amplified TCR beta CDR3 regions came from RNA transcripts. With the HTBI primer set, the TCR CDR3 went through a first round of RT-PCR. TCRdb ran MiXCR on the multiplex PCR reads and lists one entry per CDR3 protein. The data contain fewer than 650,000 distinct CDR3 sequences, about 14% of them seen just once; the ten biggest clones take up 3.5% to 4.5%. The specimen was blood. The origin of the receptors is a woman in her thirties or forties with Graves' ophthalmopathy.

The rearrangement joins TRBV29-1 to TRBJ2-2, with no clear D. This CDR3 has 18 residues. V was clipped by 8 bases and J by 5 bases, with 30 bases between them. Germline assignment: CDR1 SQVTM and CDR2 ANQGSEA. CDR3 region: CSSVVIELATARTGELFF. As DNA, the CDR3 is TGCAGCAGCGTTGTGATCGAGCTGGCAACGGCGCGGACCGGGGAGCTGTTTTTT.

This clonotype was counted many times. The chain combines TRBV28 with TRBJ2-7, with 8 bases identical to TRBD1. Losses at the gene ends were 7 bases for V and 5 bases for J; bases not matched to a gene: 10. Germline V CDR1 and CDR2: MDHEN, SYDVKM. The CDR3 consists of 14 residues. CDR3 coding DNA: TGTGCCAGCACCGCAGGGGGCGCGAGGAACGAGCAGTACTTC. Translation gives CASTAGGARNEQYF.

The chain is built from TRBV11-2 and TRBJ2-7; 13 nucleotides line up with TRBD2. The V and J ends lost 4 bases and 6 bases, in that order; junction bases with no gene match: 12. The CDR3 is 17 residues long. Looked up from germline, CDR1 is SGHAT and CDR2 is FQNNGV. In DNA form, the CDR3 reads TGTGCCAGCAGCTCGACGGCACCGGGACTAGCGGGAATCGAGCAGTACTTC. Protein sequence: CASSSTAPGLAGIEQYF.

The genes are TRBV4-1 and TRBJ1-5, with D unresolved. V was cut by 1 base and J by 6 bases, with 10 bases left in between. Germline V lookup: CDR1 MGHRA, CDR2 YSYEKL. The CDR3 has 14 amino acids. This chain's CDR3 is CASSQVIRTQPQHF. The CDR3 DNA follows: TGCGCCAGCAGCCAAGTGATACGGACTCAGCCCCAGCATTTT.

This clonotype has ten or more counts. The chain has TRBV12-3 or TRBV12-4 and TRBJ2-7; D is ambiguous. Deletions cut 1 base from V and 1 base from J, with 11 bases between. The CDR3 covers 15 residues. The CDR3, as DNA: TGTGCCAGCAGTTTAGTAAAGGCAGCGTCCTACGAGCAGTACTTC. It specifies CASSLVKAASYEQYF.

This clonotype was seen ten or more times. A single base separates this from a much larger clone, so it may be a read error. V and J are TRBV6-2 or TRBV6-3 and TRBJ2-7; 7 bases align to TRBD1. The J segment lost 11 bases and the V segment lost 1 base, leaving 2 bases of the junction unmatched. The germline CDR1 and CDR2 sequences are MNHEY and SVGEGT. CDR3 length: 11 amino acids. The CDR3 sequence is CASSYLTGKYF. CDR3 DNA: TGTGCCAGCAGTTACTTGACAGGGAAGTACTTC.

This clonotype showed up many times. This chain links TRBV24-1 with TRBJ1-5, with D maybe TRBD1 (6 bases). The V and J ends lost 3 bases and 4 bases respectively, with 12 bases between them. Germline CDR1 is KGHDR and CDR2 is SFDVKD. The CDR3 extends over 15 amino acids. The CDR3 reads CATSDPQGTNQPQHF. Written as DNA, the CDR3 is TGTGCCACCAGTGATCCCCAGGGGACGAATCAGCCCCAGCATTTT.

The rearrangement links TRBV6-1 to TRBJ2-5, with 8 bases aligning to TRBD2. Germline CDR1 reads MNHNS; CDR2 reads SASEGT. The CDR3 covers 17 residues. V shed 5 bases and J 2 bases; nucleotides not matched to a gene: 13. CDR3 sequence: CASSQIWQRGIQETQYF. The CDR3 bases are TGTGCCAGCAGTCAGATTTGGCAGCGGGGGATACAAGAGACCCAGTACTTC.

This clonotype was found a few times. The gene calls are TRBV18 and TRBJ2-2; 7 positions match TRBD1. V gave up 5 bases and J gave up 5 bases; unmatched junction bases: 11. Germline values: CDR1 KGHSH, CDR2 LQKENI. The CDR3 has 16 amino acids. The CDR3 DNA is TGTGCCAGCTCAATGGAGCTGGACAGGACAACCGGGGAGCTGTTTTTT. Encoded protein: CASSMELDRTTGELFF.

The CDR3 loop reads CAWSGTQTNTGELFF. CDR3 DNA sequence: TGTGCCTGGAGTGGGACACAGACGAACACCGGGGAGCTGTTTTTT. The J gene is TRBJ2-2, the V gene TRBV30; TRBD1 might be the D (5 bases). The V and J ends lost 1 base and 0 bases respectively, with 9 bases between them. The CDR3 is 15 amino acids. Germline assignment: CDR1 GTSNPN and CDR2 SVGIG (reference sequence). The full variable domain, in which reference TRBV30 and TRBJ2-2 provide the parts outside the CDR3, is SQTIHQWPATLVQPVGSPLSLECTVEGTSNPNLYWYRQAAGRGLQLLFYSVGIGQISSEVPQNLSASRPQDRQFILSSKKLLLSDSGFYLCAWSGTQTNTGELFFGEGSRLTVL.

This rearrangement joins TRBV18 to TRBJ2-4; 10 nucleotides line up with TRBD2. Trimming cost V 2 bases and J 0 bases; bases outside gene matches: 10. The germline V gene encodes CDR1 KGHSH and CDR2 LQKENI. CDR3 length equals 19 residues. The CDR3 sequence is CASSPGLAAGTLAKNIQYF. The CDR3 DNA follows: TGTGCCAGCTCACCAGGACTAGCGGCCGGCACACTAGCCAAAAACATTCAGTACTTC.

The chain links TRBV28 to TRBJ1-1, with D uncertain. From germline, CDR1 is MDHEN and CDR2 SYDVKM. V was trimmed by 1 base and J by 3 bases, leaving 12 bases between them. This CDR3 is built from 15 residues. CDR3 loop: CASSLFGLGDTEAFF. CDR3 DNA sequence: TGTGCCAGCAGTTTATTCGGTTTAGGCGACACTGAAGCTTTCTTT.

This clonotype was recorded at least ten times. CDR3: CASSHGGDGAGNTIYF. The CDR3 nucleotides are TGTGCCAGCAGCCACGGTGGCGACGGAGCTGGAAACACCATATATTTT. The chain carries TRBV7-3 and TRBJ1-3; no clear D gene. The CDR3 runs to 16 residues. Germline assignment: CDR1 SGHTA and CDR2 FQGTGA. The V gene lost 5 bases and the J gene lost 2 bases, with 16 bases spanning the gap.

There are many counts of this clonotype. The chain combines TRBV12-3 or TRBV12-4 with TRBJ1-2, with D perhaps matching TRBD1 (6 bases). The CDR3 consists of 15 residues. Trimming removed 3 bases at V and 10 bases at J, with 21 bases between. CDR3 protein: CASSFKQGGFGYYTF. CDR3 bases: TGTGCCAGCAGTTTCAAACAGGGAGGATTCGGCTACTACACCTTC.

This clonotype came up many times. This chain links TRBV30 with TRBJ2-7, with D perhaps matching TRBD2 (5 bases). CDR3 length: 11 residues. V lost 4 bases, J lost 4 bases, and 8 bases lay in between. Germline V lookup: CDR1 GTSNPN, CDR2 SVGIG (reference sequence). CDR3 sequence: CAWTTGYEQYF. As DNA, the CDR3 is TGTGCCTGGACTACGGGATACGAGCAGTACTTC. Using reference TRBV30 and TRBJ2-7 for the parts outside the CDR3, the full variable domain is SQTIHQWPATLVQPVGSPLSLECTVEGTSNPNLYWYRQAAGRGLQLLFYSVGIGQISSEVPQNLSASRPQDRQFILSSKKLLLSDSGFYLCAWTTGYEQYFGPGTRLTVT.

The chain combines TRBV20-1 with TRBJ2-7, with TRBD2 matching over 9 bases. This CDR3 contains 18 residues. Germline trimming cut 5 bases from V and 2 bases from J; bases unmatched to any gene: 19. Germline V lookup: CDR1 DFQATT, CDR2 SNEGSKA (reference sequence). CDR3 in amino acids: CSAPSTSGAAAFTYEQYF. DNA of the CDR3: TGCAGTGCTCCATCGACTAGCGGAGCTGCCGCTTTTACCTACGAGCAGTACTTC.

This clonotype appeared many times. This chain joins TRBV11-2 and TRBJ2-5; 8 bases align to TRBD2. Germline CDR1 reads SGHAT; CDR2 reads FQNNGV. The CDR3 sequence is 15 residues long. J gave up 7 bases and V 6 bases, and 13 bases lay outside the gene matches. CDR3 DNA sequence: TGTGCCAGCAGGAAGTATAGCGGGAAGGAGGGGACCCAGTACTTC. Its protein is CASRKYSGKEGTQYF.

At least ten counts were recorded for this clonotype. The chain couples TRBV28 to TRBJ1-2; D is perhaps TRBD1 (6 bases). The V gene lost 11 bases and the J gene lost 8 bases, with 15 bases spanning the gap. CDR1 MDHEN and CDR2 SYDVKM come from the germline V gene. The length of the CDR3 is 11 residues. The CDR3 is CAASEQGGYTF. CDR3 in DNA: TGTGCCGCTAGTGAACAGGGAGGCTACACCTTC.

This clonotype showed up many times. V gene TRBV7-2 combines with J gene TRBJ2-5; tentatively, D is TRBD2 (6 bases). Looked up from germline, CDR1 is SGHTA and CDR2 is FQGNSA. V lost 2 bases, J lost 3 bases, and 13 bases lay in between. The CDR3 totals 15 residues. CDR3 loop: CASSLWGRTEETQYF. The CDR3 DNA reads as TGTGCCAGCAGCTTATGGGGGAGGACCGAAGAGACCCAGTACTTC.

This clonotype has only a few counts. V is TRBV19 and J is TRBJ2-7; D may be TRBD2 (5 bases). The germline gives CDR1 LNHDA, CDR2 SQIVND (reference sequence). The CDR3 loop spans 15 amino acids. The germline V and J ends were trimmed by 3 bases and 7 bases, with 19 bases remaining between them. The CDR3 here is CASSMGRGPLGEQYF. The CDR3 coding sequence is TGTGCCAGTAGTATGGGGAGAGGCCCACTGGGAGAGCAGTACTTC. The variable domain in full, completed from reference TRBV19 and TRBJ2-7, reads DGGITQSPKYLFRKEGQNVTLSCEQNLNHDAMYWYRQDPGQGLRLIYYSQIVNDFQKGDIAEGYSVSREKKESFPLTVTSAQKNPTAFYLCASSMGRGPLGEQYFGPGTRLTVT.

This clonotype came up many times. The chain links TRBV7-2 to TRBJ2-3; the match to TRBD2 covers 7 bases. After removal of 5 bases from V and 6 bases from J, the junction contained 8 bases not matched to a gene. Germline CDR1 reads SGHTA; CDR2 reads FQGNSA. There are 14 residues in the CDR3. The CDR3 DNA reads as TGTGCCAGCAGCCCAAGATCCGGGGGGGATACGCAGTATTTT. Residues: CASSPRSGGDTQYF. Drawing the rest from reference TRBV7-2 and TRBJ2-3, the complete variable domain is GAGVSQSPSNKVTEKGKDVELRCDPISGHTALYWYRQSLGQGLEFLIYFQGNSAPDKSGLPSDRFSAERTGGSVSTLTIQRTQQEDSAVYLCASSPRSGGDTQYFGPGTRLTVL.